This T cell receptor beta chain was profiled in a study of a mutant IDH1 vaccine in newly diagnosed glioma. On the study more broadly: Vaccination was launched 4-6 weeks after radiotherapy alone, or with temozolomide cycles. Therapy received beforehand was radiotherapy, temozolomide, or both, with most patients given both. Study conclusions and caveats: In around 93% of patients, immune responses induced by the vaccine occurred. No link was apparently found between pseudoprogression and changes in top peripheral T cell clonotypes.

This clone was observed a single time. What it recognizes is unknown. Time point specified: week 11, during vaccination. Every single dose of the vaccine, 300 ug of mutant IDH1 20-mer peptide, came with topical imiquimod. Generated by immunoSEQ multiplex PCR, the TCRdb table keeps only in-frame clones and is missing some. The profile shows roughly 48,000 clones, about 91% of them singletons. Germline CDR1 and CDR2: SGDLS and YYNGEE. V lost 4 bases to trimming and J lost 4 bases; unmatched junction nucleotides: 4. The CDR3 spans 15 residues. The source is a man aged 50-59 years with glioma. This rearrangement joins TRBV9 to TRBJ2-1; 11 nucleotides line up with TRBD1. The sample consisted of PBMCs, taken from a glioma patient whose treatment included an IDH1 peptide vaccine. The DNA for the CDR3 is TGTGCCAGCAGCCCAGGACAGGGGGCGTACAATGAGCAGTTCTTC. It translates to CASSPGQGAYNEQFF.